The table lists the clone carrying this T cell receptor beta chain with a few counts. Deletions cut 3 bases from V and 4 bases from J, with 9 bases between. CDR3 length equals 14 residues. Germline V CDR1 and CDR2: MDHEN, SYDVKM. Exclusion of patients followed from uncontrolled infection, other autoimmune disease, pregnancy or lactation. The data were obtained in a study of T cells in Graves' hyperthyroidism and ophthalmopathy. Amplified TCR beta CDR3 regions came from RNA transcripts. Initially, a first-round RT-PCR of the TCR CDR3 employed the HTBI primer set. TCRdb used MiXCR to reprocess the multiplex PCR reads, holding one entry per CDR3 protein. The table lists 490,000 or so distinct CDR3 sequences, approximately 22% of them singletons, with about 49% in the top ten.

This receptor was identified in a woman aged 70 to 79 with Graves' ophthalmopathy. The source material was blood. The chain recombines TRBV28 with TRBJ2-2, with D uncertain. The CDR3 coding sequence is TGTGCCAGCAGTTTTCGTAAGAGCACCGGGGAGCTGTTTTTT. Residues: CASSFRKSTGELFF.